This TCR beta chain was observed in a study of T cell changes during pregnancy in multiple sclerosis. Some clones are missing from TCRdb's copy, which holds only in-frame ones; the method was immunoSEQ multiplex PCR. Among about 67,000 clones listed, around 93% were seen once. In germline, CDR1 is MGHRA, CDR2 YSYEKL. V trimming: 3 bases; J trimming: 6 bases; junction bases outside the gene matches: 6. The CDR3 contains 15 residues. This specimen consisted of peripheral blood, obtained in the second trimester of pregnancy. The V call is TRBV4-1, the J call TRBJ2-3; 10 bases map to TRBD2. The TCR was taken from a female donor in good health, enrolled as a control in a pregnancy study. CDR3 bases: TGCGCCAGCAGCCAGGAGCCGGGACTAGCGGATACGCAGTATTTT. Amino acids: CASSQEPGLADTQYF.